The 22 T cell receptor beta chains in this list originate from one sample, sequenced in a study of response to subunit inactivated influenza vaccine. Each CDR3 protein gets one entry after TCRdb re-called the RT-PCR reads with MiXCR. The sample holds 550,000 to 600,000 distinct CDR3 sequences; about 10% are singletons and the top ten take more than 8.5%. The sample consisted of PBMCs from blood, taken on the day of vaccination. The receptors come from a man in his fifties who received an inactivated influenza vaccine.

The chain couples TRBV4-3 to TRBJ1-6; maybe TRBD1 (5 bases). From germline, CDR1 is LGHNA and CDR2 YSLEER. The length of the CDR3 is 15 residues. The V and J ends lost 6 bases and 2 bases respectively, with 11 bases between them. CDR3 in amino acids: CASSNRGTYNSPLHF. DNA for the CDR3: TGCGCCAGCAGTAATCGGGGGACCTATAATTCACCCCTCCACTTT.

This clonotype was observed a few times. V and J are TRBV6-5 and TRBJ1-1, with D unresolved. Trimming took off 2 bases at V and 7 bases at J, with 8 bases between the two ends. The CDR3 is made up of 12 amino acids. Germline loops: CDR1 MNHEY, CDR2 SVGAGI. The CDR3 protein is CASSYIGGEAFF. CDR3 sequence (DNA): TGTGCCAGCAGTTACATCGGCGGTGAAGCTTTCTTT.

This clonotype was observed a few times. The chain employs TRBV20-1 and TRBJ2-5; TRBD2 matches 12 bases. The length of the CDR3 is 14 residues. J gave up 5 bases and V 3 bases, and 4 bases lay outside the gene matches. Germline loops: CDR1 DFQATT, CDR2 SNEGSKA (reference sequence). CDR3: CSASSSGRAETQYF. The CDR3 DNA sequence: TGCAGTGCTAGCTCTAGCGGGAGGGCGGAGACCCAGTACTTC.

This sequence joins TRBV11-2 and TRBJ2-7, with D perhaps matching TRBD1 or TRBD2 (5 bases each). Trimming removed 5 bases at V and 3 bases at J, with 11 bases between. The CDR3 runs 13 residues. The germline CDR1 and CDR2 sequences are SGHAT and FQNNGV. The CDR3 DNA reads as TGTGCCAGCAGCAAAACTGGGGGCTACGAGCAGTACTTC. Its protein product is CASSKTGGYEQYF.

This chain connects TRBV7-9 to TRBJ2-7, with TRBD2 identical over 8 bases. After removal of 3 bases from V and 5 bases from J, the junction contained 9 bases not matched to a gene. The germline V gene has CDR1 SEHNR and CDR2 FQNEAQ (reference sequence). There are 15 residues in the CDR3. The CDR3 loop is CASSLGAGGGNEQYF. In nucleotides, the CDR3 is TGTGCCAGCAGCTTGGGTGCGGGAGGTGGAAACGAGCAGTACTTC. The variable domain in full, with the rest retrieved from reference TRBV7-9 and TRBJ2-7, is DTGVSQNPRHKITKRGQNVTFRCDPISEHNRLYWYRQTLGQGPEFLTYFQNEAQLEKSRLLSDRFSAERPKGSFSTLEIQRTEQGDSAMYLCASSLGAGGGNEQYFGPGTRLTVT.

This chain joins TRBV29-1 and TRBJ1-2; D is perhaps TRBD1 (5 bases). Germline CDR1 and CDR2: SQVTM and ANQGSEA. The V gene lost 1 base and the J gene lost 5 bases, with 14 bases spanning the gap. This CDR3 comprises 14 residues. The CDR3 coding sequence is TGCAGCGTTGAAGGACAGAGAAGGGGATATGGCTACACCTTC. It is translated as CSVEGQRRGYGYTF.

The chain is built from TRBV7-2 and TRBJ2-7; D is perhaps TRBD1 (6 bases). V lost 3 bases, J lost 7 bases, and 13 bases lay in between. The germline V gene has CDR1 SGHTA and CDR2 FQGNSA. CDR3 length: 13 amino acids. The CDR3 sequence: CASSFQGRREQYF. For the CDR3, the DNA is TGTGCCAGCAGCTTCCAGGGGCGCAGGGAGCAGTACTTC.

This clonotype was picked up a small number of times. The chain employs TRBV7-9 and TRBJ2-7; D possibly corresponds to TRBD2 (7 bases). Germline V lookup: CDR1 SEHNR, CDR2 FQNEAQ (reference sequence). V was clipped by 5 bases and J by 1 base, with 21 bases between them. The CDR3 is 17 amino acids. CDR3 in DNA: TGTGCCAGCAGCAATGGTGGAAACAGGGAGGGGTCCTACGAGCAGTACTTC. Translating it yields CASSNGGNREGSYEQYF.

The table lists this clonotype with a few counts. V gene TRBV6-2 or TRBV6-3 combines with J gene TRBJ2-5; 12 bases are shared with TRBD2. Unmatched junction bases numbered 9, after V lost 2 bases and J lost 5 bases. This CDR3 spans 17 amino acids. Germline V gives CDR1 MNHEY, CDR2 SVGEGT. The CDR3 spells CASSYRLAGVGKETQYF. Written as DNA, the CDR3 is TGTGCCAGCAGTTACCGACTAGCGGGAGTAGGAAAGGAGACCCAGTACTTC.

The chain employs TRBV20-1 and TRBJ1-1, with D perhaps matching TRBD1 (6 bases). The CDR3 sequence is 14 residues long. The germline V and J ends were trimmed by 8 bases and 1 base, with 17 bases remaining between them. In germline, CDR1 is DFQATT, CDR2 SNEGSKA (reference sequence). The CDR3 loop is CSPTVQGGNTEAFF. CDR3 in DNA: TGCAGTCCTACCGTACAGGGCGGGAACACTGAAGCTTTCTTT.

This clonotype was observed a few times. V usage is TRBV5-1 and J usage is TRBJ2-1; perhaps TRBD2 as D (5 bases). CDR3 length: 15 amino acids. V was trimmed by 4 bases and J by 6 bases, leaving 17 bases between them. From germline, CDR1 is SGHRS and CDR2 YFSETQ. The CDR3 spells CASSLQTGGGNEQFF. The DNA for the CDR3 is TGCGCCAGCAGCCTGCAGACCGGAGGCGGCAATGAGCAGTTCTTC.

This clonotype turned up a few times. V and J are TRBV6-2 or TRBV6-3 and TRBJ2-1; 11 nucleotides line up with TRBD2. The CDR3 is 15 amino acids. Germline trimming cut 2 bases from V and 6 bases from J; bases unmatched to any gene: 3. CDR1 MNHEY and CDR2 SVGEGT come from the germline V gene. The CDR3 bases are TGTGCCAGCAGTTACGAAGGGACTAGCGGCAATGAGCAGTTCTTC. Protein: CASSYEGTSGNEQFF.

The chain employs TRBV5-1 and TRBJ2-5; 9 bases align to TRBD1. Germline lookup yields CDR1 SGHRS and CDR2 YFSETQ. The junction had 6 bases not matched to a gene; V was cut back by 2 bases and J by 4 bases. CDR3 length: 15 amino acids. In nucleotides, the CDR3 is TGCGCCAGCAGCTTTAACACAGGGGGCATAGAGACCCAGTACTTC. Encoded protein: CASSFNTGGIETQYF.

This clonotype came up a few times. The CDR3 DNA follows: TGCAGTGTTCCCCCACAGGGGCATCGGGCTAACGAGCAGTACTTC. It codes for CSVPPQGHRANEQYF. This chain connects TRBV20-1 to TRBJ2-7; 7 positions agree with TRBD1. Germline-derived CDR1 and CDR2 are DFQATT and SNEGSKA (reference sequence). Trimming took 7 bases from V and 5 from J; bases not matched to a gene: 17. The CDR3 is 15 amino acids.

Ten or more counts support this clonotype. The rearrangement links TRBV5-1 to TRBJ2-7, with unresolved D. CDR3 size: 14 residues. Germline assignment: CDR1 SGHRS and CDR2 YFSETQ. The germline V and J ends were trimmed by 0 bases and 2 bases, with 9 bases remaining between them. The CDR3 coding sequence is TGCGCCAGCAGCTTGGAGGCATCCACCTACGAGCAGTACTTC. Protein product: CASSLEASTYEQYF.

This clonotype was detected ten times or more. This chain connects TRBV10-3 to TRBJ1-6; 8 bases are shared with TRBD1. CDR3 size: 13 residues. Trimming removed 4 bases from V and 8 bases from J; junction bases left unmatched: 1. CDR1 is ENHRY, CDR2 SYGVKD, per germline. The CDR3 spells CAISGQGHSPLHF. The CDR3 DNA reads as TGTGCCATCAGTGGACAGGGGCATTCACCCCTCCACTTT.

J is TRBJ2-3 and V is TRBV2, with a weak D call TRBD2 (6 bases). The CDR3 sequence is 15 residues long. Trimming took off 8 bases at V and 2 bases at J, with 17 bases between the two ends. Germline V gives CDR1 SNHLY, CDR2 FYNNEI. CDR3 region: CASALAAGLTDTQYF. CDR3 nucleotides: TGTGCCAGCGCTCTGGCGGCGGGACTCACAGATACGCAGTATTTT.

V gene TRBV24-1 combines with J gene TRBJ2-1, with TRBD1 matching 8 bases. CDR1 is KGHDR and CDR2 is SFDVKD in the germline V gene. The CDR3 consists of 17 residues. The junction had 9 bases not matched to a gene; V was cut back by 3 bases and J by 3 bases. The CDR3 loop reads CATSDRDRDRLYNEQFF. Here the CDR3 DNA reads TGTGCCACCAGTGATAGGGACCGGGACAGGCTCTACAATGAGCAGTTCTTC.

This clonotype has a handful of counts. J is TRBJ2-1 and V is TRBV18, with D perhaps being TRBD1 or TRBD2 (5 bases each). The germline gives CDR1 KGHSH, CDR2 LQKENI. CDR3 length: 13 residues. Between the trimmed V and J ends, which lost 0 bases and 12 bases, there was a span of 12 bases. The CDR3 nucleotides read TGTGCCAGCTCACCACCCGGGACGCCCCTGCAGTTCTTC. Its protein product is CASSPPGTPLQFF.

The table lists this clonotype with a few counts. This rearrangement joins TRBV20-1 to TRBJ2-3, with 13 bases that match TRBD2. V gave up 5 bases and J gave up 4 bases; unmatched junction bases: 9. Per the germline V gene, CDR1 is DFQATT and CDR2 is SNEGSKA (reference sequence). CDR3 length equals 16 residues. The DNA for the CDR3 is TGCAGTGCTGGACCCGGACTAGCGGGAGTGTCAGATACGCAGTATTTT. Translating it yields CSAGPGLAGVSDTQYF.

V usage is TRBV24-1 and J usage is TRBJ2-3; D remains unclear. CDR3 length: 15 residues. The V gene lost 4 bases and the J gene lost 0 bases, with 10 bases spanning the gap. From germline, CDR1 is KGHDR and CDR2 SFDVKD. The CDR3 loop reads CATSDARSSTDTQYF. The CDR3 DNA reads as TGTGCCACCAGTGACGCGAGGTCTAGCACAGATACGCAGTATTTT.

This clonotype was seen only a few times. The chain links TRBV12-3 or TRBV12-4 to TRBJ2-7; TRBD2 matches at 16 bases. V shed 7 bases, J shed 1 base, and the junction held 1 base outside the gene matches. The CDR3 is 15 residues long. The CDR3 region has the DNA TGTGCCAGCACGGGACTAGCGGGAGGGTCCTACGAGCAGTACTTC. This encodes CASTGLAGGSYEQYF.